The source of this T cell receptor (beta chain) is a study of T-cell reconstitution after alpha-beta-depleted transplantation in children. V dropped 4 bases and J dropped 3 bases, with 18 bases sitting between them. The CDR3 sequence is 16 residues long. The germline V gene has CDR1 SGHTA and CDR2 FQGNSA. Study observations and caveats: Alpha-beta T cells about two months after transplant reportedly derived from several hundred expanded graft clones. Surviving recipient T cells and thymic progenitors underlay high day-60 TCRbeta diversity in some patients. Newly made T cells mostly supplied T-cell counts and diversity one year after transplant.

The TCRbeta library incorporated unique molecular identifiers. MiXCR, applied by TCRdb to the PCR reads, yields one record per CDR3 protein. The sample has about 980,000 distinct CDR3 sequences, about 29% seen once; the top ten hold roughly 28%. Points on this clonotype: Its antigen is undetermined.

This chain uses TRBV7-2 with TRBJ2-5; D is unclear. The specimen was PBMCs, mostly from graft donor cells, collected 360 days after TCRalphabeta/CD19-depleted stem cell transplant. The TCR comes from a boy under two years old who had a stem cell transplant for SCID, so the T cells may come from the graft donor. In DNA form, the CDR3 reads TGTGCCAGCAGCTCAGTCGGTCCCCGCACCAAAGAGACCCAGTACTTC. Protein: CASSSVGPRTKETQYF.